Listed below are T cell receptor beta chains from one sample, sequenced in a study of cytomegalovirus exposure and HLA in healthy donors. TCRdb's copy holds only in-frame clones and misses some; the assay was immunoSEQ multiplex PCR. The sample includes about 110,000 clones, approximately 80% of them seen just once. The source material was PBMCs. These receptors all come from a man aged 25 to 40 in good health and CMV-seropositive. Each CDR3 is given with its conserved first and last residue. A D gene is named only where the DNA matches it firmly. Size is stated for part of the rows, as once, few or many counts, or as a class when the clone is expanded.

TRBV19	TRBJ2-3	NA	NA	TGTGCCAGTAGTATAGATACTAGCACAGATACGCAGTATTTT	CASSIDTSTDTQYF
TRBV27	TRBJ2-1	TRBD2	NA	TGTGCCAGCAGTATCGGACTAGCGGGGAGCAATGAGCAGTTCTTC	CASSIGLAGSNEQFF
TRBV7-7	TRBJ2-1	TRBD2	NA	TGTGCCAGCCGCTCCGGGACTAGCGGGAAGCAGTTCTTC	CASRSGTSGKQFF
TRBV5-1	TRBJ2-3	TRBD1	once	TGCGCCAGCAGCTTTGGGACAGGGATCACAGATACGCAGTATTTT	CASSFGTGITDTQYF
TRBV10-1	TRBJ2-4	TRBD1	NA	TGCGCCAGCTCCGGGACAGGGGGCAAAAACATTCAGTACTTC	CASSGTGGKNIQYF
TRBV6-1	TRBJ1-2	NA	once	TGTGCCAGCAGTGAAGGCCCGGGACACCCGAACTATGGCTACACCTTC	CASSEGPGHPNYGYTF
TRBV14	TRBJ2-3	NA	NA	TGTGCCAGCAGCCGGGTGGGACTCGATACGCAGTATTTT	CASSRVGLDTQYF
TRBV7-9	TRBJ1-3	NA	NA	TGTGCCAGCAGCTCCCAGGGGCTTTTGGGAAACACCATATATTTT	CASSSQGLLGNTIYF
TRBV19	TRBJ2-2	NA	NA	TGTGCCAGCAGACAGTTACCCAACACCGGGGAGCTGTTTTTT	CASRQLPNTGELFF
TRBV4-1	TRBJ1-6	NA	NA	TGCGCCAGCAGCCAATTGTATGGCAGGGTGGGATCTTCACCCCTCCACTTT	CASSQLYGRVGSSPLHF
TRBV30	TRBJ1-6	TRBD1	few	TGTGCCTGGAGTGTACTTGACAGGGCCGATTCACCCCTCCACTTT	CAWSVLDRADSPLHF
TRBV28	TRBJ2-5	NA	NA	TGTGCCAGCACAGGGATAGAGACCCAGTACTTC	CASTGIETQYF
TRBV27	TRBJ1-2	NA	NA	TGTGCCAGCAGTTGGGCGCTATACGGCGGCTACACCTTC	CASSWALYGGYTF
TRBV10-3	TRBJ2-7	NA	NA	TGTGCCATCAGTGCGGGGTCCTACGAGCAGTACTTC	CAISAGSYEQYF
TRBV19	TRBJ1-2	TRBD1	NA	TGTGCCAGTAGTATAGATCGACAGGGGCGCTACACCTTC	CASSIDRQGRYTF
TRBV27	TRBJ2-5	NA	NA	TGTGCCAGCAGTCGCCTAGGCCTACGAGAGACCCAGTACTTC	CASSRLGLRETQYF
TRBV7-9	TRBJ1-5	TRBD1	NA	TGTGCCAGCAGCTTATTGGGGGGGACAGGGGTCAATCAGCCCCAGCATTTT	CASSLLGGTGVNQPQHF
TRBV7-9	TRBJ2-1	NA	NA	TGTGCCAGCAGCTTATCGCGGGGACTTACTTTGGAGCAGTTCTTC	CASSLSRGLTLEQFF
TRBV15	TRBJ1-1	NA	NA	TGTGCCACCACCGTTGGGCGGGGCACTGAAGCTTTCTTT	CATTVGRGTEAFF
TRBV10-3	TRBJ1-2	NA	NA	TGTGCCAGCGCGGACAGCTATGGCTACACCTTC	CASADSYGYTF
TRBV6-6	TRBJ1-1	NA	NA	TGTGCCAGCAGTTACTCGGACTTTGTTTCTGAAGCTTTCTTT	CASSYSDFVSEAFF
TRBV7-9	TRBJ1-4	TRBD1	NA	TGTTCCAGCATCGAACCGGGACAGGGCCGAGAAAAACTGTTTTTT	CSSIEPGQGREKLFF
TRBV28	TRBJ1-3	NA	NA	TGTGCCAGCAGTTTCGACACCAGGGGAAACACCATATATTTT	CASSFDTRGNTIYF
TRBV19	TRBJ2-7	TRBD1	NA	TGTGCCAGTGCCCGGGGACAGGGAGAATCCGAGCAGTACTTC	CASARGQGESEQYF
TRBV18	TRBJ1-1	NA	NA	TGTGCCAGCTCACCGGGGGGGGACACTGAAGCTTTCTTT	CASSPGGDTEAFF
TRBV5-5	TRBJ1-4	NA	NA	TGTGCCAGCAGCTTGCTGTATTTGGGGGGAGAAAAACTGTTTTTT	CASSLLYLGGEKLFF
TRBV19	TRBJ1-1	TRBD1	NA	TGTGCCAGTAGTAAAGGGGGCGCGGGCACTGAAGCTTTCTTT	CASSKGGAGTEAFF
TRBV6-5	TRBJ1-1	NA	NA	TGTGCCAGCAGTTACTCGAGAGGGAACACTGAAGCTTTCTTT	CASSYSRGNTEAFF
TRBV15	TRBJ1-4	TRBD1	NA	TGTGCCACCAGCACCGGGCCTCAGGGACAGGGAAGATATGAAAAACTGTTTTTT	CATSTGPQGQGRYEKLFF
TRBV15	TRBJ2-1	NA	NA	TGTGCCACCAGCAGAGACGCACAGGGTAATGGCAATGAGCAGTTCTTC	CATSRDAQGNGNEQFF
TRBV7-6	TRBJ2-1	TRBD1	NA	TGTGCCAGCAGCTTAAGAGGGGGCACCTACAATGAGCAGTTCTTC	CASSLRGGTYNEQFF
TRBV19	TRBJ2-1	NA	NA	TGTGCCAGTAGTATATCAGAATACAATGAGCAGTTCTTC	CASSISEYNEQFF
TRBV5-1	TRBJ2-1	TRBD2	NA	TGCGCCAGCAGCTTGGAGGGACTAGCGGGAGGAGGCGAGCAGTTCTTC	CASSLEGLAGGGEQFF